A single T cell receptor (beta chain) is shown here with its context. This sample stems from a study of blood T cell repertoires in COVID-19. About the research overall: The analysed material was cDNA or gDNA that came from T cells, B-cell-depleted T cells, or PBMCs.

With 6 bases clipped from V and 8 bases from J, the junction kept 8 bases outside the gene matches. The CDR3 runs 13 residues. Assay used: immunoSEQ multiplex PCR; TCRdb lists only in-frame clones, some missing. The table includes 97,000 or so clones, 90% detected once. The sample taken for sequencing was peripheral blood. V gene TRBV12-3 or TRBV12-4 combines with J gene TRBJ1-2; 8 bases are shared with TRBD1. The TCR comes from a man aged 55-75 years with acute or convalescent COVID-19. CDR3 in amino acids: CASRPQGARGYTF. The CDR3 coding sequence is TGTGCCAGCAGACCTCAGGGGGCGCGGGGCTACACCTTC.